Listed here is a single TCR beta chain. Some clones are missing from TCRdb's copy, which holds only in-frame ones; the method was immunoSEQ multiplex PCR. This table has about 41,000 clones, 70% to 90% appearing once. V was trimmed by 0 bases and J by 2 bases, leaving 16 bases between them. CDR3 size: 17 residues. Germline assignment: CDR1 LGHNA and CDR2 YSLEER. This entry belongs to a study of T cell changes during pregnancy in multiple sclerosis. The source was CD4+ T cells from peripheral blood mononuclear cells, collected in the first trimester of pregnancy. The chain joins TRBV4-3 to TRBJ2-5; D may be TRBD1 (6 bases). The TCR was taken from a female donor with multiple sclerosis, enrolled in a pregnancy study. The CDR3 region is CASSQEFRGLGQETQYF. The DNA for the CDR3 is TGCGCCAGCAGCCAAGAGTTCAGGGGCCTTGGGCAAGAGACCCAGTACTTC.